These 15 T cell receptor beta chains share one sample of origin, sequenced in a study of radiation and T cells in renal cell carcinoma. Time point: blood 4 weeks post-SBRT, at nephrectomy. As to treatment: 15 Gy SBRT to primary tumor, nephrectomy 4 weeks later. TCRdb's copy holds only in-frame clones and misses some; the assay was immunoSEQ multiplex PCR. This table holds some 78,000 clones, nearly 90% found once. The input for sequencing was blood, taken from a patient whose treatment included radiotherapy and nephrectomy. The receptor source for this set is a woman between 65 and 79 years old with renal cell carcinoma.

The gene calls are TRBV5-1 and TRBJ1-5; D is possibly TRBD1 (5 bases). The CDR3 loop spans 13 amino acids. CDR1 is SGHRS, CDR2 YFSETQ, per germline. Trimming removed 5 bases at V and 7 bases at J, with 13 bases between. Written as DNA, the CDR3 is TGCGCCAGCAGTTCCGGCGGGGGACAGCCCCAGCATTTT. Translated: CASSSGGGQPQHF.

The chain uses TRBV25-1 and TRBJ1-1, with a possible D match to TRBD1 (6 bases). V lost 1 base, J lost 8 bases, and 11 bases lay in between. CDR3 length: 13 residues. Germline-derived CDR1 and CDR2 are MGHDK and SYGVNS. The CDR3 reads CASSEFRGREAFF. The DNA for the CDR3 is TGTGCCAGCAGTGAATTCAGGGGAAGGGAAGCTTTCTTT.

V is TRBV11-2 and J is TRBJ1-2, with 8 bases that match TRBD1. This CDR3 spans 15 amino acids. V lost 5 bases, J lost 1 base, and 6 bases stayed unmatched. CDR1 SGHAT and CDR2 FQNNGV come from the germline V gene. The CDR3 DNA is TGTGCCAGCAGCACCGGACAGGGTGATAACTATGGCTACACCTTC. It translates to CASSTGQGDNYGYTF. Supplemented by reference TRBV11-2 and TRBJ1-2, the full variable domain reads EAGVAQSPRYKIIEKRQSVAFWCNPISGHATLYWYQQILGQGPKLLIQFQNNGVVDDSQLPKDRFSAERLKGVDSTLKIQPAKLEDSAVYLCASSTGQGDNYGYTFGSGTRLTVV.

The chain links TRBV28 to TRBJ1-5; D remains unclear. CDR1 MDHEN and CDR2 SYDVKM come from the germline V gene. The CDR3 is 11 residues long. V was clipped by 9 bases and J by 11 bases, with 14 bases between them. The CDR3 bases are TGTGCCAGTACGGCCCCCGGGGCCCAGCATTTT. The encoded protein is CASTAPGAQHF.

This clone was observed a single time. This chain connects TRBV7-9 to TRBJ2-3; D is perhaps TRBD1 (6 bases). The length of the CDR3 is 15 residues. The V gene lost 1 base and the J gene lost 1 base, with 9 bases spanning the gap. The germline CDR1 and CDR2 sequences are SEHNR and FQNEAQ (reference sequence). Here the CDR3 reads CASSLEEGGTDTQYF. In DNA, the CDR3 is TGTGCCAGCAGCTTAGAAGAGGGGGGCACAGATACGCAGTATTTT.

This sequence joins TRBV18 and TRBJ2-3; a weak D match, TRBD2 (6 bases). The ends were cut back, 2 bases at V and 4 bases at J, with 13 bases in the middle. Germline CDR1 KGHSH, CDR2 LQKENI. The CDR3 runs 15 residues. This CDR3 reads CASSPAGGRADTQYF. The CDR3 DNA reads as TGTGCCAGCTCACCAGCCGGGGGACGGGCAGATACGCAGTATTTT.

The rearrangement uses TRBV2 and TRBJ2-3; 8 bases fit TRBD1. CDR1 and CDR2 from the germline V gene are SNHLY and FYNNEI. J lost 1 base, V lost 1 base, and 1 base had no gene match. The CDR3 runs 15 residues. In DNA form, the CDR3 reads TGTGCCAGCAGTGAAGGGGGACAGGGCACAGATACGCAGTATTTT. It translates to CASSEGGQGTDTQYF.

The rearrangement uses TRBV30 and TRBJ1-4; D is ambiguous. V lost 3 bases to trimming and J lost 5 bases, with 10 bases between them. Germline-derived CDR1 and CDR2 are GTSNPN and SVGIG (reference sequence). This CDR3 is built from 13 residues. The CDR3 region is CAWRREGNEKLFF. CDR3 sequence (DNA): TGTGCCTGGAGAAGGGAAGGAAATGAAAAACTGTTTTTT.

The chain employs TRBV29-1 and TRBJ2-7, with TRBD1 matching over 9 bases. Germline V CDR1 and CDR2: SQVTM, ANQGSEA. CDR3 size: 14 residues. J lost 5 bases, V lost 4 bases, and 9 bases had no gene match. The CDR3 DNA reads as TGCAGCGTTGTAATTCAGGGACAGGGCCACGAGCAGTACTTC. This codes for CSVVIQGQGHEQYF.

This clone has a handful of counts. CDR3 region: CASSVDQGGGYTF. In DNA, the CDR3 is TGTGCCAGCAGCGTAGACCAGGGGGGAGGCTACACCTTC. The chain joins TRBV9 to TRBJ1-2; 7 bases match TRBD1. This CDR3 has 13 residues. J gave up 8 bases and V 0 bases, and 4 bases lay outside the gene matches. Germline-derived CDR1 and CDR2 are SGDLS and YYNGEE.

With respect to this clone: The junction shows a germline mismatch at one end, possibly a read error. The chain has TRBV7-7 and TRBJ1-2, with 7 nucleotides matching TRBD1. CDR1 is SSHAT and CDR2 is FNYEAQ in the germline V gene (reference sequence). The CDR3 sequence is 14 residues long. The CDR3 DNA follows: TGTGCTAGCACGACAGGGTATCACAACTATGGCTACACCTTC. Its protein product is CASTTGYHNYGYTF.

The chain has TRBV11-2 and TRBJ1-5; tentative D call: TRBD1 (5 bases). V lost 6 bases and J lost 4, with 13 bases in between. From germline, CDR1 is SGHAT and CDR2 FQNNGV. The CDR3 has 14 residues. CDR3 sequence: CASSPGTGNQPQHF. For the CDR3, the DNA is TGTGCCAGCAGTCCGGGGACGGGAAATCAGCCCCAGCATTTT.

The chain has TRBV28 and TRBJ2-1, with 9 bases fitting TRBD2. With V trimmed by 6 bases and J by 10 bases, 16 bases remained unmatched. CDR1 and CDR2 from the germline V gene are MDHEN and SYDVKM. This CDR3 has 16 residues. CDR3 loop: CASSLGGGGASREQFF. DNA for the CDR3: TGTGCCAGCAGCCTTGGAGGCGGGGGGGCCTCTAGGGAGCAGTTCTTC.

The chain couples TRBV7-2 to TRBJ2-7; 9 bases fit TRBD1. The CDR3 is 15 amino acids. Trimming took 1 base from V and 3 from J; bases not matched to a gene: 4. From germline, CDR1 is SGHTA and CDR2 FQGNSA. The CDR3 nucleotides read TGTGCCAGCAGCTTAGTTGGACAGGGGATCTACGAGCAGTACTTC. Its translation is CASSLVGQGIYEQYF.

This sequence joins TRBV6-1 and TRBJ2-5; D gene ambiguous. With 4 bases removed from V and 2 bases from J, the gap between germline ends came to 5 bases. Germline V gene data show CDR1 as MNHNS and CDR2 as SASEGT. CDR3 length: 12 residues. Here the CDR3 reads CASSGPQETQYF. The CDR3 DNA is TGTGCCAGCAGTGGCCCACAAGAGACCCAGTACTTC.